The next 6 T cell receptor beta chains were all read from a single sample in a study of regulatory T cells in long-lasting Graves disease. Specified time point: newly diagnosed GD, antithyroid drugs for less than 3 months. PBMC RNA was the source of the TCR library. Sequencing libraries for TCR beta were prepared with iRepertoire HTBI primers and Arm-PCR of CDR3 regions. TCRdb processed the multiplex PCR reads anew with MiXCR; each CDR3 protein has one entry. Of 350,000 to 450,000 distinct CDR3 sequences listed, 16% are singletons. These data also formed part of another study, on T cells in Graves' hyperthyroidism and ophthalmopathy.

Sequences were derived from peripheral blood mononuclear cells (PBMCs), sampled at new diagnosis, from a patient treated with antithyroid drugs. These receptor sequences come from a man in his forties or fifties with Graves disease.

This clonotype was detected many times. The chain combines TRBV2 with TRBJ1-2; D might be TRBD1 (5 bases). CDR3 length equals 15 residues. The germline gives CDR1 SNHLY, CDR2 FYNNEI. Trimming pared 3 bases from V and 5 bases from J, leaving 16 bases between. Here the CDR3 reads CASSDIGRAEYGYTF. CDR3 bases: TGTGCCAGCAGTGACATCGGCAGGGCAGAGTATGGCTACACCTTC.

The V gene is TRBV3-1, the J gene TRBJ2-7; D unclear. The CDR3 totals 12 residues. Germline V lookup: CDR1 LGHDT, CDR2 YNNKEL (reference sequence). Trimming removed 4 bases from V and 7 bases from J, with 11 bases in between. CDR3 in amino acids: CASSPPPREQYF. The CDR3 nucleotides read TGTGCCAGCAGCCCCCCACCTCGGGAGCAGTACTTC.

There are many counts of this clonotype. The CDR3 sequence is CASSPRRQDWNTEAFF. DNA of the CDR3: TGCGCCAGCAGCCCTCGCAGACAGGATTGGAACACTGAAGCTTTCTTT. The rearrangement links TRBV4-3 to TRBJ1-1; possible D gene TRBD1, 6 bases. Looked up from germline, CDR1 is LGHNA and CDR2 is YSLEER. Trimming removed 4 bases from V and 1 base from J, with 16 bases in between. The CDR3 length is 16 residues.

This clonotype was picked up a small number of times. One end of the junction is discordant with germline, which a read error may explain. V usage is TRBV7-2 and J usage is TRBJ1-4; D remains ambiguous. The CDR3 is 13 amino acids. Germline V gene sequence: CDR1 SGHTA, CDR2 FQGNSA. CDR3 bases: TGTGCCAGCAGCTTAGTCTTTCGTGAAAAGCTGTTTTTT. Translation gives CASSLVFREKLFF.

The V and J genes are TRBV2 and TRBJ1-2; D is possibly TRBD1 (6 bases). Germline loops: CDR1 SNHLY, CDR2 FYNNEI. The V end was cut by 6 bases, the J end by 4 bases, with 15 bases between. This CDR3 region has 14 residues. The CDR3 region is CASRDEARGYGYTF. CDR3 coding DNA: TGTGCCAGCAGGGATGAGGCCAGGGGCTATGGCTACACCTTC. Filled out from reference TRBV2 and TRBJ1-2, the complete variable domain reads EPEVTQTPSHQVTQMGQEVILRCVPISNHLYFYWYRQILGQKVEFLVSFYNNEISEKSEIFDDQFSVERPDGSNFTLKIRSTKLEDSAMYFCASRDEARGYGYTFGSGTRLTVV.

This clonotype was picked up many times. V is TRBV7-6 and J is TRBJ1-1; 7 nucleotides match TRBD1. The V segment lost 6 bases and the J segment 1 base; nucleotides outside the gene matches: 8. CDR3 length: 15 amino acids. Germline V gene data show CDR1 as SGHVS and CDR2 as FNYEAQ. The CDR3 loop reads CASSRTGSRNTEAFF. The CDR3 coding sequence is TGTGCCAGCAGTCGGACAGGTTCCCGGAACACTGAAGCTTTCTTT.